This T cell receptor (beta chain) was recorded in a study of cytomegalovirus exposure and HLA in healthy donors. Study findings and constraints: The authors later linked a missense DCLRE1C variant to TCR beta V- and J-gene trimming.

The V gene lost 4 bases and the J gene lost 5 bases, with 8 bases spanning the gap. The CDR3 has 12 residues. CDR1 is MNHNY, CDR2 SVGAGI, per germline (reference sequence). Regarding this clone: Its antigen is as yet unknown.

Primers for the PCR totalled 60 Vbeta and 13 Jbeta. Only in-frame clones appear in the TCRdb table, and some are missing; sequencing was by immunoSEQ multiplex PCR. Of about 200,000 clones listed, around 77% are singletons. This clonotype was obtained from a man aged 30 to 39 in good health and CMV-seronegative. Sequenced input: PBMCs. The chain combines TRBV6-6 with TRBJ1-1; D call uncertain. The CDR3 protein is CASSSWETEAFF. The CDR3, as DNA: TGTGCCAGCAGTTCTTGGGAGACTGAAGCTTTCTTT.